These T cell receptor beta chains were read from a single sample in a study of tumor-infiltrating lymphocytes in glioblastoma multiforme. TCRdb recomputed calls from the multiplex PCR reads with MiXCR, one row per CDR3 protein. The sample shows fewer than 15,000 distinct CDR3 sequences, 70% to 75% of them seen only once. The source material was brain tumor tissue. The receptors shown here come from a male donor with glioblastoma. CDR3s include the opening cysteine and the closing phenylalanine or tryptophan. The D gene is left open where the match is weak. Only some rows state a clone size, as once, few, many or a class for expanded clones.

D: NA; size: NA; J: TRBJ2-1; V: TRBV4-1; DNA: TGCGCCAGCGGCCAAGAAGAAAAGACCTCTAATGAGCAGTTCTTC; CDR3: CASGQEEKTSNEQFF
D: NA; size: NA; J: TRBJ2-3; V: TRBV5-6; DNA: TGTGCCAGCAGGCTTCAAAGGTTGGCGGATACGCAGTATTTT; CDR3: CASRLQRLADTQYF
D: TRBD2; size: NA; J: TRBJ2-1; V: TRBV29-1; DNA: TGCAGCGTTGTATTTGGAGGCGGGAGCTCCTACAATGAGCAGTTCTTC; CDR3: CSVVFGGGSSYNEQFF
D: NA; size: NA; J: TRBJ2-7; V: TRBV20-1; DNA: TGCAGTGCTAGAGATCCCGGGCCCGGTTACGAGCAGTACTTC; CDR3: CSARDPGPGYEQYF
D: NA; size: NA; J: TRBJ2-1; V: TRBV11-2; DNA: TGTGCCAGCGCCGGTGGGGCTAAGTACAATGAGCAGTTCTTC; CDR3: CASAGGAKYNEQFF
D: NA; size: NA; J: TRBJ1-6; V: TRBV30; DNA: TGTGCCCGGGGGCACCTGGGGCCCCAAAATTCACCCCTCCACTTT; CDR3: CARGHLGPQNSPLHF
D: NA; size: NA; J: TRBJ1-2; V: TRBV11-2; DNA: TGTGCCAGCAGCCTCCCGTTGGGGGCGGGTTACGGCTACACCTTC; CDR3: CASSLPLGAGYGYTF
D: NA; size: many; J: TRBJ1-3; V: TRBV28; DNA: TGTGCCAGCAGTTTTGGGGGACTTGGAAACACCATATATTTT; CDR3: CASSFGGLGNTIYF
D: NA; size: NA; J: TRBJ2-7; V: TRBV20-1; DNA: TGCAGTGCTCCCCAAACAGGGTCGTCATCCTACGAGCAGTACTTC; CDR3: CSAPQTGSSSYEQYF
D: NA; size: NA; J: TRBJ2-2; V: TRBV11-2; DNA: TGTGCCAGCACCCCCTCATTCGGCCAAGGGCTTGCGGTAAACACTGGGAAGCTGTTTTTT; CDR3: CASTPSFGQGLAVNTGKLFF
D: NA; size: large; J: TRBJ2-5; V: TRBV12-3/TRBV12-4; DNA: TGTGCCAGCAGTTTAAGTTACGCCGGGGAGACCCAGTACTTC; CDR3: CASSLSYAGETQYF
D: NA; size: few; J: TRBJ1-5; V: TRBV6-1; DNA: TGTGCCAGCAGTGAAACTACAGAAAATCAGCCCCAGCATTTT; CDR3: CASSETTENQPQHF
D: NA; size: NA; J: TRBJ2-1; V: TRBV10-3; DNA: TGTGCCATCAGTGAGTCTGCGATTGATGAGCAGTTCTTC; CDR3: CAISESAIDEQFF
D: NA; size: many; J: TRBJ2-1; V: TRBV25-1; DNA: TGTGCCAGCAGTATCAACAATGAGCAGTTCTTC; CDR3: CASSINNEQFF
D: NA; size: NA; J: TRBJ1-5; V: TRBV5-1; DNA: TGCGCCAGCAGCTCGAGGGGAAATCAGCCTCATCATTTT; CDR3: CASSSRGNQPHHF
D: NA; size: NA; J: TRBJ1-3; V: TRBV6-6; DNA: TGTGCCAGCAGTTACCTACAGGGTTTCTCTGGAAACACCATACATTTT; CDR3: CASSYLQGFSGNTIHF
D: TRBD1; size: NA; J: TRBJ2-7; V: TRBV5-1; DNA: TGCGACAGCAGTTTGGAGGGACAGGCTTCTTCCTACGAGCAGTACTTC; CDR3: CDSSLEGQASSYEQYF
D: TRBD1; size: many; J: TRBJ2-1; V: TRBV28; DNA: TGTGCCAGCAGTTCCGGGACAGTCAACAATGAGCAGTTCTTC; CDR3: CASSSGTVNNEQFF
D: NA; size: NA; J: TRBJ2-3; V: TRBV11-2; DNA: TGTGCCGGCAGCTTAGATCCTTCAAGCACTAGCACAGGTACGCAGTATTTT; CDR3: CAGSLDPSSTSTGTQYF
D: TRBD2; size: NA; J: TRBJ2-1; V: TRBV11-2; DNA: TGTGCCAGCAGCCGCGGACTAGCGGGAGTTCTCGATGAGCAGTTCTTC; CDR3: CASSRGLAGVLDEQFF
D: TRBD1; size: NA; J: TRBJ1-4; V: TRBV14; DNA: TGTGCCAGCAGCCAAGACGGAAAGGGACAGGGGGAAAAACTGTTTTTT; CDR3: CASSQDGKGQGEKLFF
D: TRBD1; size: NA; J: TRBJ1-1; V: TRBV6-2/TRBV6-3; DNA: TGTGCCAGAATGAATGGACAGGCTTTAGAAGCTTTCTTT; CDR3: CARMNGQALEAFF
D: TRBD1; size: NA; J: TRBJ2-5; V: TRBV5-1; DNA: TGCGCCAGCACCACGGGACAGGGGTTGGAGACCCAGTACTTC; CDR3: CASTTGQGLETQYF
D: TRBD2; size: NA; J: TRBJ2-5; V: TRBV11-3; DNA: TGTGCCAGCAGCTTGAAGTTAGCGGGAGGGGAGACCCAGTACTTC; CDR3: CASSLKLAGGETQYF
D: NA; size: NA; J: TRBJ1-2; V: TRBV20-1; DNA: TGCAGTGCTCGGCAGGGAGGCTATGGCTACACCTTC; CDR3: CSARQGGYGYTF
D: NA; size: NA; J: TRBJ2-1; V: TRBV12-3/TRBV12-4; DNA: TGTGCCAGCAGTTTCTCTGGGGCCAGTCACGATGAGCAGTTCTTC; CDR3: CASSFSGASHDEQFF
D: TRBD2; size: medium-sized; J: TRBJ2-7; V: TRBV29-1; DNA: TGCAGCGTTGAAAGATCGGCGGGAGGTTCGTTTGAGCAGTACTTC; CDR3: CSVERSAGGSFEQYF
D: NA; size: NA; J: TRBJ2-1; V: TRBV6-5; DNA: TGTGCCAGCAGTTGCCCGAAGGGGACCAATGAGCAGTTCTTC; CDR3: CASSCPKGTNEQFF
D: NA; size: NA; J: TRBJ1-6; V: TRBV20-1; DNA: TGCAGTGCTAGAGGGGGGGGTTCCGTGAATTCCCCCCTCCCCTTT; CDR3: CSARGGGSVNSPLPF
D: NA; size: NA; J: TRBJ2-3; V: TRBV28; DNA: TGTGCCAGCAGTTTGCCCAGCGGGCCCACAGATACGCTGTATTTT; CDR3: CASSLPSGPTDTLYF
D: NA; size: NA; J: TRBJ1-4; V: TRBV20-1; DNA: TGCAGTGCTAGAGATCGTATGATTAATGAAAAACTGTTTTTT; CDR3: CSARDRMINEKLFF
D: NA; size: NA; J: TRBJ2-1; V: TRBV5-6; DNA: TGTGCCAGCACCCTTTTCACCGGCGCGAGGCCCCAGCAGTTCTTC; CDR3: CASTLFTGARPQQFF
D: NA; size: NA; J: TRBJ2-1; V: TRBV7-9; DNA: TGTGCCAGCGGCTTTTCCAGAGGGATGGATGAGCAGTTCTTC; CDR3: CASGFSRGMDEQFF
D: NA; size: NA; J: TRBJ2-3; V: TRBV11-3; DNA: TGTGCCAGCAGCTTAACCCGGAGGCCGGCAGATACGCAGTATTTT; CDR3: CASSLTRRPADTQYF
D: TRBD1; size: NA; J: TRBJ2-7; V: TRBV11-2; DNA: TGTGCCAGCAGCTTAGAGTCAGGGGGCTCCTACAAGCAGTACTTC; CDR3: CASSLESGGSYKQYF
D: NA; size: NA; J: TRBJ2-7; V: TRBV11-1; DNA: TGTGCCAGCAGCTTATCGCGTCTGGGCATGGGGTACGGGCAGTACTTC; CDR3: CASSLSRLGMGYGQYF
D: NA; size: few; J: TRBJ2-2; V: TRBV11-3; DNA: TGTGCCAGCAGCTTCGGGTTGCAGGGCGGGGAGCTGTTTTTT; CDR3: CASSFGLQGGELFF
D: NA; size: NA; J: TRBJ2-7; V: TRBV10-3; DNA: TGTGCCATCAGGGGGGAAGGGCTCTCCTACGAGCAGTACTTC; CDR3: CAIRGEGLSYEQYF
D: TRBD1; size: NA; J: TRBJ1-4; V: TRBV5-1; DNA: TGCGTCAGCAGCCCCGGGACAGGGTTACGAGCAAAACTGTTTTTT; CDR3: CVSSPGTGLRAKLFF
D: NA; size: NA; J: TRBJ2-1; V: TRBV12-3/TRBV12-4; DNA: TGTGCCAGCAGCTCCAAGGACGGCTACAATGAGCAGTTCTTC; CDR3: CASSSKDGYNEQFF
D: NA; size: many; J: TRBJ1-3; V: TRBV20-1; DNA: TGCAGTGCTATTCCCCACCTAAGCGGAAACACCATATATTTT; CDR3: CSAIPHLSGNTIYF
D: TRBD1; size: NA; J: TRBJ2-7; V: TRBV6-5; DNA: TGTGCCAGCAGTATAACGGGACAGGGCTACGAGCAGTACTTC; CDR3: CASSITGQGYEQYF
D: NA; size: NA; J: TRBJ2-7; V: TRBV6-6; DNA: TGTGCCAGCAGGGTGGATCTCGCCTACGAGCAGTACTTC; CDR3: CASRVDLAYEQYF
D: NA; size: once; J: TRBJ2-2; V: TRBV6-2/TRBV6-3; DNA: TGTGCCAGCAGTCCCCCCAGTGGGGAGTCCGGGGAGCTGTTTTTT; CDR3: CASSPPSGESGELFF
D: NA; size: once; J: TRBJ1-1; V: TRBV12-3/TRBV12-4; DNA: TGTGCCAGCAGTGAGGTGGGCACTGAAGCTTTCTTT; CDR3: CASSEVGTEAFF
D: NA; size: NA; J: TRBJ2-5; V: TRBV5-5; DNA: TGTGCCAGCAACTTGAGGGGCGAGACCCAGTACTTT; CDR3: CASNLRGETQYF
D: TRBD2; size: NA; J: TRBJ2-3; V: TRBV20-1; DNA: TGCAGTGCTAGTCGCCCCGGATTAGCGGGAGGGCCGAGTAGCTTAGATACGCAGTATTTT; CDR3: CSASRPGLAGGPSSLDTQYF
D: NA; size: once; J: TRBJ1-6; V: TRBV6-1; DNA: TGTGCCAGCAGTGAAACTCCTGTCTCTGTTAGCTCCTATAATTCACCCCTCCACTTT; CDR3: CASSETPVSVSSYNSPLHF
D: NA; size: NA; J: TRBJ2-2; V: TRBV20-1; DNA: TGCAGTGCTTGGGACCTCCCCACCGGGGAGCTGTTTTTT; CDR3: CSAWDLPTGELFF
D: TRBD1; size: NA; J: TRBJ2-3; V: TRBV20-1; DNA: TGCAGTGCTAGGGCGAGGGGGACAGTGACAGATACGCAGTATTTT; CDR3: CSARARGTVTDTQYF
D: TRBD2; size: NA; J: TRBJ2-1; V: TRBV11-2; DNA: TGTGCCAGCAGACTAGTTTCTGGCGGGGAGGGTTCCTACAATGAGCAGTTCTTC; CDR3: CASRLVSGGEGSYNEQFF
D: NA; size: NA; J: TRBJ2-1; V: TRBV11-3; DNA: TGTGCCAGCAGCTACACAAACGGAGATGAGCAGTTCTTC; CDR3: CASSYTNGDEQFF